This TCR beta chain came from a study of beta chain features in type 1 diabetes. Study observations and caveats: TCRB repertoires of naive, central memory and Treg cells appeared more similar among patients than among healthy donors. VDJ junctions sequenced from type 1 diabetes patients showed fewer insertions and more deletions.

TCRB transcripts that were expressed got sequenced, as all of the isolated RNA had been reverse transcribed. Data came from immunoSEQ multiplex PCR; TCRdb stores just in-frame clones and leaves some out. This sample carries some 900,000 clones, around a sixth of them seen once, and the ten largest clones take around 0.02%. The CDR3 runs to 13 residues. V lost 8 bases and J lost 2, with 13 bases in between. Germline V lookup: CDR1 SGHAT, CDR2 FQDESV (reference sequence). This clone has just a few counts. No antigen is known for it. The V gene is TRBV11-1, the J gene TRBJ2-7; D is undetermined. The receptor was isolated from a woman between 18 and 29 years old in good health. The sequenced sample was naive CD4+ T cells from blood. DNA of the CDR3: TGTGCCAGCGGGAAGGCGGCTACCTACGAGCAGTACTTC. This sequence encodes CASGKAATYEQYF.